Shown below are 8 T cell receptor beta chains from a single sample sequenced in a study of shared clonotypes between healthy human individuals. Profiled with immunoSEQ multiplex PCR; TCRdb holds only in-frame clones, not every one. The sample lists hundreds of thousands of clones; roughly 98% were seen once. Naive CD8 cells lacked CD45RO and underwent positive selection for CCR7, leaving out terminally differentiated effector memory CD45RA+ cells. Sample: naive CD8+ T cells sorted from blood. These receptors were taken from a young man in good health.

The CDR3 spells CASSLAGHNEQFF. The CDR3 DNA sequence: TGTGCCAGCAGCTTAGCGGGGCACAATGAGCAGTTCTTC. The genes are TRBV7-2 and TRBJ2-1, with D possibly matching TRBD1 (5 bases). Deletions cut 0 bases from V and 5 bases from J, with 5 bases between. The CDR3 is 13 amino acids. The germline V gene has CDR1 SGHTA and CDR2 FQGNSA. Filled out from reference TRBV7-2 and TRBJ2-1, the complete variable domain reads GAGVSQSPSNKVTEKGKDVELRCDPISGHTALYWYRQSLGQGLEFLIYFQGNSAPDKSGLPSDRFSAERTGGSVSTLTIQRTQQEDSAVYLCASSLAGHNEQFFGPGTRLTVL.

The J gene is TRBJ1-1, the V gene TRBV7-9, with a weak D call TRBD1 (5 bases). The germline V gene has CDR1 SEHNR and CDR2 FQNEAQ (reference sequence). Trimming took off 3 bases at V and 2 bases at J, with 16 bases between the two ends. The CDR3 loop spans 16 amino acids. CDR3 in DNA: TGTGCCAGCAGCTTGCGGGGGGACGGCCTTAACACTGAAGCTTTCTTT. It is translated as CASSLRGDGLNTEAFF. Drawing the rest from reference TRBV7-9 and TRBJ1-1, the complete variable domain is DTGVSQNPRHKITKRGQNVTFRCDPISEHNRLYWYRQTLGQGPEFLTYFQNEAQLEKSRLLSDRFSAERPKGSFSTLEIQRTEQGDSAMYLCASSLRGDGLNTEAFFGQGTRLTVV.

This chain uses TRBV13 with TRBJ1-2, with no clear D. Trimming pared 0 bases from V and 4 bases from J, leaving 12 bases between. CDR3 length equals 15 residues. CDR1 is PRHDT and CDR2 is FYEKMQ in the germline V gene (reference sequence). As DNA, the CDR3 is TGTGCCAGCAGCTTAGGGCAGCAAGTGATCTATGGCTACACCTTC. This translates into CASSLGQQVIYGYTF.

The DNA of the CDR3 is TGTGCCAGCAGCTTAAATAGGGTGCCCGGCACTGAAGCTTTCTTT. As protein: CASSLNRVPGTEAFF. The chain is built from TRBV7-2 and TRBJ1-1; D gene ambiguous. The CDR3 totals 15 residues. The V gene lost 2 bases and the J gene lost 4 bases, with 14 bases spanning the gap. The germline CDR1 and CDR2 sequences are SGHTA and FQGNSA. The full variable domain, its missing parts supplied by reference TRBV7-2 and TRBJ1-1, is GAGVSQSPSNKVTEKGKDVELRCDPISGHTALYWYRQSLGQGLEFLIYFQGNSAPDKSGLPSDRFSAERTGGSVSTLTIQRTQQEDSAVYLCASSLNRVPGTEAFFGQGTRLTVV.

This clone was seen just once. The chain joins TRBV4-1 to TRBJ2-7; tentative D call: TRBD2 (6 bases). V was trimmed by 6 bases and J by 1 base, leaving 13 bases between them. CDR3 length: 14 amino acids. In germline, CDR1 is MGHRA, CDR2 YSYEKL. CDR3 coding DNA: TGCGCCAGCAGTTCCATGGAGGGGTCCTACGAGCAGTACTTC. Its protein is CASSSMEGSYEQYF.

The rearrangement joins TRBV6-5 to TRBJ2-3; TRBD1 is a possible D gene (6 bases). Per germline, CDR1 MNHEY and CDR2 SVGAGI. This CDR3 spans 16 amino acids. Trimming stripped 2 bases from V and 0 bases from J, with 12 bases between. The CDR3 is CASSYDGQTSTDTQYF. CDR3 sequence (DNA): TGTGCCAGCAGTTACGACGGACAGACTAGCACAGATACGCAGTATTTT.

The CDR3 DNA reads as TGTGCCAGCAGCTCGGGACTAGACTACGAGCAGTACTTC. Translated: CASSSGLDYEQYF. The chain recombines TRBV11-2 with TRBJ2-7; 8 bases match TRBD2. CDR1 SGHAT and CDR2 FQNNGV come from the germline V gene. The trim removed 4 bases at V and 3 bases at J, leaving 2 bases unmatched. The CDR3 spans 13 residues.

V usage is TRBV6-6 and J usage is TRBJ1-2; 8 nucleotides agree with TRBD1. CDR3 size: 11 residues. Germline values: CDR1 MNHNY, CDR2 SVGAGI (reference sequence). J lost 7 bases, V lost 7 bases, and 2 bases had no gene match. The CDR3 DNA sequence: TGTGCCAGCATGACAGGGGCTGGCTACACCTTC. It yields the protein CASMTGAGYTF.